This T cell receptor (beta chain) emerged from a study of OX40 agonist ivuxolimab in advanced cancers. Study background: Every 2 weeks, patients got intravenous ivuxolimab at one of six dose levels (0.01-10 mg/kg).

Sequencing was performed with immunoSEQ multiplex PCR; in TCRdb, only in-frame clones are kept and a portion is missing. Among some 58,000 clones, less than 90% were seen once, and the ten largest hold about 0.73%. To note about this clone: Its specificity is not known.

Study results and caveats: The average count of expanded clones was higher among CD8+ T cells than among CD4+.

CDR3 length: 16 amino acids. V was pared by 7 bases and J by 0 bases, with 10 bases of the junction left unmatched. Germline V gene lookup returns CDR1 SGHDT and CDR2 YYEEEE. The material was CD4+ or CD8+ T cells sorted from blood, obtained in a trial of the OX40 agonist ivuxolimab. This clonotype originated in an adult with an advanced solid tumor such as melanoma, head and neck, liver or kidney cancer. The V and J genes are TRBV5-6 and TRBJ2-7, with TRBD2 matching over 10 bases. The CDR3 DNA reads TGTGCCAGCCGTATTTTTCCTAGCGGGAGCTCCTACGAGCAGTACTTC. It encodes CASRIFPSGSSYEQYF.